This passage covers 9 T cell receptor beta chains from one sample sequenced in a study of cytomegalovirus exposure and HLA in healthy donors. Libraries were prepared by immunoSEQ multiplex PCR; TCRdb keeps only in-frame clonotypes and omits some of them. Among 130,000 to 150,000 clones listed, about 86% were seen once. Material: PBMCs. The origin of the receptors is a young woman in good health and CMV-seropositive.

This chain links TRBV6-5 with TRBJ1-5, with D uncertain. Trimming took 6 bases from V and 4 from J, leaving 10 bases between them. Germline assignment: CDR1 MNHEY and CDR2 SVGAGI. The CDR3 is made up of 13 amino acids. The CDR3, as DNA: TGTGCCAGCAGCACCAAAGCGAATCAGCCCCAGCATTTT. Protein sequence: CASSTKANQPQHF.

V gene TRBV7-9 combines with J gene TRBJ2-7; D perhaps matches TRBD1 (5 bases). Trimming stripped 11 bases from V and 3 bases from J, with 14 bases between. The CDR3 is made up of 12 amino acids. CDR1 is SEHNR, CDR2 FQNEAQ, per germline (reference sequence). The CDR3 region has the DNA TGTGCCGGAGCAAGCCAGGGCTACGAGCAGTACTTC. This sequence encodes CAGASQGYEQYF.

The chain employs TRBV28 and TRBJ2-7; 12 nucleotides align to TRBD2. This CDR3 has 17 residues. V was clipped by 1 base and J by 4 bases; unmatched bases: 8. Germline CDR1 and CDR2: MDHEN and SYDVKM. The DNA for the CDR3 is TGTGCCAGCAGTTTATTCCAACTAGCGGGAGGATTTTACGAGCAGTACTTC. Encoded protein: CASSLFQLAGGFYEQYF.

The J gene is TRBJ2-5, the V gene TRBV5-1, with 10 bases aligning to TRBD2. With V trimmed by 4 bases and J by 4 bases, 10 bases remained unmatched. The CDR3 is made up of 16 amino acids. CDR1 SGHRS and CDR2 YFSETQ come from the germline V gene. The CDR3 here is CASSMRGAGGGETQYF. The CDR3 nucleotides read TGCGCCAGCAGCATGCGAGGAGCGGGAGGGGGAGAGACCCAGTACTTC.

V and J are TRBV14 and TRBJ1-6; 9 bases fit TRBD1. CDR1 and CDR2 from the germline V gene are SGHDN and FVKESK. The ends lost 4 bases at V and 11 bases at J; junction bases unmatched: 9. The CDR3 contains 15 residues. Written as DNA, the CDR3 is TGTGCCAGCAGCCCGCCGGGACAGGGTTTCGCACCCCTCCACTTT. This sequence encodes CASSPPGQGFAPLHF. Based on the CDR3 plus reference TRBV14 and TRBJ1-6, the full variable domain is EAGVTQFPSHSVIEKGQTVTLRCDPISGHDNLYWYRRVMGKEIKFLLHFVKESKQDESGMPNNRFLAERTGGTYSTLKVQPAELEDSGVYFCASSPPGQGFAPLHFGNGTRLTVT.

This chain uses TRBV6-1 with TRBJ1-1; possible D gene TRBD1, 5 bases. The CDR3 spans 15 residues. The germline gives CDR1 MNHNS, CDR2 SASEGT. With 2 bases removed from V and 1 base from J, the gap between germline ends came to 11 bases. The CDR3 is CASSESVTGNTEAFF. DNA for the CDR3: TGTGCCAGCAGTGAATCGGTAACAGGGAACACTGAAGCTTTCTTT.

This clone was seen a single time. V usage is TRBV6-1 and J usage is TRBJ1-5; no clear D gene. The CDR3 covers 13 residues. In germline, CDR1 is MNHNS, CDR2 SASEGT. The V and J ends lost 6 bases and 0 bases respectively, with 6 bases between them. CDR3 in amino acids: CASRHDSNQPQHF. In DNA form, the CDR3 reads TGTGCCAGCAGACACGATAGCAATCAGCCCCAGCATTTT.

The V gene is TRBV5-1, the J gene TRBJ2-1; possibly TRBD2 for D (5 bases). Trimming left V 0 bases short and J 11 bases short, with 12 bases between. Germline V gene sequence: CDR1 SGHRS, CDR2 YFSETQ. This CDR3 spans 13 amino acids. The CDR3 nucleotides are TGCGCCAGCAGCTTGGTACGGGATCCCCAGCAGTTCTTC. Translated, it gives CASSLVRDPQQFF.

The gene calls are TRBV6-6 and TRBJ2-7; 8 bases are shared with TRBD2. The V segment lost 6 bases and the J segment 2 bases; nucleotides outside the gene matches: 6. The length of the CDR3 is 14 residues. The germline V gene has CDR1 MNHNY and CDR2 SVGAGI (reference sequence). The CDR3: CASRTSGGTYEQYF. CDR3 bases: TGTGCCAGCAGGACCAGCGGGGGTACCTACGAGCAGTACTTC.